The clone carrying this T cell receptor beta chain was observed a handful of times. The antigen is unknown. This record comes from a study of T and B cells in COVID-19 patients. Study-wide context: Active-infection patients were older, median roughly 67 years, than recovered patients, median about 34 years. Study observations and caveats: No sequencing was yet done of CD4+, regulatory or CD8+ subsets, or of SARS-CoV-2-responsive or tetramer+ sorted cells.

The CDR3 extends over 15 amino acids. CDR1 is LGHNA and CDR2 is YSLEER in the germline V gene. V was cut by 4 bases and J by 2 bases, with 14 bases left in between. BIOMED2 TRB-A/B primer pools were used in multiplex TRB PCR. TCRdb used MiXCR to reprocess the multiplex PCR reads, holding one entry per CDR3 protein. The repertoire holds more than 20,000 distinct CDR3 sequences, with roughly 33% as singletons. Each TRB amplification used roughly 240-550 ng of genomic DNA from blood. The rearrangement uses TRBV4-3 and TRBJ1-1; D possibly corresponds to TRBD1 (6 bases). The TCR comes from a human donor who had recovered from COVID-19. The sequenced sample was blood. CDR3 DNA sequence: TGCGCCAGCAGCCGGGGTATGGACAGCAACACTGAAGCTTTCTTT. This sequence encodes CASSRGMDSNTEAFF.